This T cell receptor (beta chain) emerged from a study of T cell responses to AZD1222 COVID-19 vaccine. Study-wide results and limits: Nearly half of spike-specific TCRs reportedly go after variant regions that carry no mutations. Only a handful of AZD1222 recipients, roughly six in all, had baseline seropositivity. Repertoires in all cases were sampled only once the peak T cell response had passed. An increase in Spike-specific TCR breadth and depth was observed after two AZD1222 doses.

Of note for this clone: Its antigen remains unknown.

Profiling relied on immunoSEQ multiplex PCR, and the TCRdb table lists in-frame clones only, not all of them. The table shows about 200,000 clones, with 93% occurring only once. Germline V CDR1 and CDR2: MDHEN, SYDVKM. This CDR3 contains 14 residues. With 5 bases removed from V and 8 bases from J, the gap between germline ends came to 18 bases. The sequence derives from an adult who received the AZD1222 COVID-19 vaccine. Specimen: peripheral blood, collected 28 days after the second AZD1222 dose. The chain joins TRBV28 to TRBJ1-2; D not resolved. CDR3 nucleotide sequence: TGTGCCAGCAGTCTGGGTGAGGGATTGAGGGGCTACACCTTC. Protein product: CASSLGEGLRGYTF.